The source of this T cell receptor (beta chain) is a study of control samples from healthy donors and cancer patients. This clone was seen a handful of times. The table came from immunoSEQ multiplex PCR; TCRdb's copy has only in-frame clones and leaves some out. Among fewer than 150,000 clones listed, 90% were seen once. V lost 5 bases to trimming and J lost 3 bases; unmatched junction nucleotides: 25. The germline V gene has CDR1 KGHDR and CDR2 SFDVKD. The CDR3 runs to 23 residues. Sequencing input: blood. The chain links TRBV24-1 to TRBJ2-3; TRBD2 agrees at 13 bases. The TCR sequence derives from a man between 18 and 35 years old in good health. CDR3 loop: CATSGFRARTSGRLGGGTDTQYF. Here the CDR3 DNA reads TGTGCCACCAGTGGCTTCCGGGCCCGGACTAGCGGGAGATTAGGGGGAGGAACAGATACGCAGTATTTT.